The next 23 T cell receptor beta chains were all read from a single sample in a study of PD-1 blockade in classical Hodgkin lymphoma (dated by TCRdb to 2018 to 2021). The time point label corresponds to: cycle 2 day 1 (C2D1) of nivolumab. Relapse after autologous stem cell transplantation had occurred in all trial patients, and cohorts A, B and C were distinguished by prior brentuximab vedotin exposure. The library was built by means of the immunoSEQ multiplex PCR assay. TCRdb's version of the immuneACCESS table is confined to in-frame rearrangements and falls short of the full clone set. An unresolved V gene accounts for under half of the shortfall where checked; the remainder is of unknown origin. The table for this sample lists about 22,000 clones; around 80% of them were counted only once. Approximately 8% of the sample belongs to the ten largest clones. Sequencing used peripheral blood mononuclear cells (PBMCs), obtained before the second cycle of nivolumab. Receptors originate from a human donor with classical Hodgkin lymphoma.

The chain is built from TRBV7-2 and TRBJ2-7, with TRBD2 matching over 7 bases. V dropped 5 bases and J dropped 4; count of bases not matched to a gene: 5. CDR3 length: 13 amino acids. Germline V gene lookup returns CDR1 SGHTA and CDR2 FQGNSA. The CDR3 loop reads CASSHGLVYEQYF. CDR3 in DNA: TGTGCCAGCAGCCATGGACTAGTGTACGAGCAGTACTTC.

The V and J genes are TRBV4-1 and TRBJ1-2; D might be TRBD1 (6 bases). The CDR3 consists of 16 residues. Germline-derived CDR1 and CDR2 are MGHRA and YSYEKL. The V end was cut by 2 bases, the J end by 0 bases, with 13 bases between. The chain's CDR3 is CASSQPVQGANYGYTF. In DNA form, the CDR3 reads TGCGCCAGCAGCCAACCCGTACAGGGAGCTAACTATGGCTACACCTTC.

With regard to this clone: One end of the junction fails to match germline, which may point to a read error. This chain uses TRBV4-1 with TRBJ1-4; a possible D gene is TRBD1 (5 bases). Per germline, CDR1 MGHRA and CDR2 YSYEKL. The CDR3 is 15 residues long. The CDR3 here is CASSQERGPNGKLFF. In DNA form, the CDR3 reads TGCGCCAGCAGCCAAGAGAGGGGTCCTAATGGAAAACTGTTTTTT.

This chain links TRBV7-3 with TRBJ1-1; maybe TRBD1 (6 bases). Germline CDR1 SGHTA, CDR2 FQGTGA. This CDR3 contains 16 residues. The V end lost 2 bases, the J end lost 5 bases, and 18 bases lay between the germline ends. CDR3 sequence reads: CASSLYLRGRRTEAFF. The CDR3 nucleotides are TGTGCCAGCAGCTTATATTTACGGGGGCGGCGGACTGAAGCTTTCTTT.

The chain carries TRBV18 and TRBJ2-7; TRBD2 matches at 12 bases. The CDR3 has 15 residues. Germline values: CDR1 KGHSH, CDR2 LQKENI. V shed 6 bases and J 6 bases; nucleotides not matched to a gene: 9. CDR3: CASSQSRLAGVEQYF. The CDR3 DNA reads TGTGCCAGCTCGCAGTCGAGACTAGCGGGAGTCGAGCAGTACTTC.

This clone was counted once. This chain connects TRBV11-2 to TRBJ1-2; 7 bases map to TRBD1. CDR3 length equals 13 residues. Unmatched junction bases numbered 8, after V lost 5 bases and J lost 8 bases. CDR1 and CDR2 (germline): SGHAT, FQNNGV. The CDR3 reads CASSITGVGGYTF. Written as DNA, the CDR3 is TGTGCCAGCAGCATTACAGGGGTCGGAGGCTACACCTTC. Full variable domain (missing parts from reference TRBV11-2 and TRBJ1-2): EAGVAQSPRYKIIEKRQSVAFWCNPISGHATLYWYQQILGQGPKLLIQFQNNGVVDDSQLPKDRFSAERLKGVDSTLKIQPAKLEDSAVYLCASSITGVGGYTFGSGTRLTVV.

The CDR3 DNA follows: TGTGCCAGCAGCCTCTTGGACAGGGACTATGGCTACACCTTC. Translating gives CASSLLDRDYGYTF. The chain recombines TRBV5-4 with TRBJ1-2; 8 nucleotides agree with TRBD1. This CDR3 spans 14 amino acids. Germline CDR1 and CDR2: SGHNT and YYREEE (reference sequence). The J segment lost 3 bases and the V segment lost 4 bases, leaving 5 bases of the junction unmatched.

V usage is TRBV28 and J usage is TRBJ2-1, with D maybe TRBD2 (6 bases). This CDR3 is 14 amino acids long. Per germline, CDR1 MDHEN and CDR2 SYDVKM. Trimming stripped 6 bases from V and 3 bases from J, with 12 bases between. The CDR3 DNA reads as TGTGCCAGCAGCCAACCGACTAGCTACAATGAGCAGTTCTTC. Translation gives CASSQPTSYNEQFF.

The chain combines TRBV5-1 with TRBJ2-5; 7 nucleotides match TRBD2. The CDR3 is 16 amino acids. With V trimmed by 4 bases and J by 5 bases, 14 bases remained unmatched. Germline-derived CDR1 and CDR2 are SGHRS and YFSETQ. The CDR3 DNA reads TGCGCCAGCAGCCCACCTTCGGGGGGTAGATTTGAGACCCAGTACTTC. This encodes CASSPPSGGRFETQYF.

V and J are TRBV19 and TRBJ1-5, with D perhaps TRBD1 (6 bases). V lost 2 bases and J 5 bases, leaving 16 bases between the germline ends. Germline loops: CDR1 LNHDA, CDR2 SQIVND (reference sequence). The CDR3 consists of 16 residues. The CDR3 here is CASSISLTGIHQPQHF. As DNA, the CDR3 is TGTGCCAGTAGTATAAGTCTGACAGGCATCCATCAGCCCCAGCATTTT.

The V call is TRBV7-9, the J call TRBJ2-1, with 10 positions matching TRBD2. V shed 3 bases, J shed 6 bases, and the junction held 11 bases outside the gene matches. From germline, CDR1 is SEHNR and CDR2 FQNEAQ (reference sequence). This CDR3 comprises 17 residues. The CDR3 nucleotides are TGTGCCAGCAGCTTGTGGCTAGCGGGAGTCCAGAGCAATGAGCAGTTCTTC. Residues: CASSLWLAGVQSNEQFF.

The rearrangement joins TRBV29-1 to TRBJ1-6; TRBD1 is a possible D gene (5 bases). V lost 5 bases to trimming and J lost 7 bases, with 12 bases between them. The CDR3 consists of 13 residues. Germline CDR1 and CDR2: SQVTM and ANQGSEA. The CDR3 DNA is TGCAGCGTTAGCGGGGGGAGGAATTCACCCCTCCACTTT. Encoded protein: CSVSGGRNSPLHF.

Sample share makes this clone medium-sized. The chain employs TRBV27 and TRBJ2-7; tentatively, D is TRBD1 or TRBD2 (6 bases each). Looked up from germline, CDR1 is MNHEY and CDR2 is SMNVEV (reference sequence). V gave up 2 bases and J gave up 7 bases, with 18 bases separating them. The CDR3 runs 15 residues. The CDR3 DNA follows: TGTGCCAGCAGTTTAACCTACGGGGGCAAGCGGGAGCAGTACTTC. Amino acids: CASSLTYGGKREQYF.

The chain uses TRBV4-1 and TRBJ1-1; D is undetermined. With 5 bases removed from V and 4 bases from J, the gap between germline ends came to 26 bases. Germline V gene lookup returns CDR1 MGHRA and CDR2 YSYEKL. This CDR3 is built from 18 residues. CDR3 nucleotides: TGCGCCAGCAGCTTCTCCCGATCCGCTAAATCGCCGGCCACTGAAGCTTTCTTT. Protein product: CASSFSRSAKSPATEAFF.

This chain connects TRBV5-1 to TRBJ2-1; D unresolved. With 4 bases removed from V and 5 bases from J, the gap between germline ends came to 13 bases. The germline gives CDR1 SGHRS, CDR2 YFSETQ. The length of the CDR3 is 14 residues. The CDR3 reads CASSPREYNNEQFF. The CDR3 DNA is TGCGCCAGCAGCCCAAGAGAGTACAACAATGAGCAGTTCTTC.

The rearrangement uses TRBV2 and TRBJ2-1, with D perhaps matching TRBD2 (6 bases). The CDR3 has 16 residues. CDR1 SNHLY and CDR2 FYNNEI come from the germline V gene. The germline V and J ends were trimmed by 6 bases and 8 bases, with 23 bases remaining between them. The CDR3 protein is CASRGLVAGYVYEQFF. The CDR3 DNA follows: TGTGCCAGCAGGGGCCTGGTGGCGGGATACGTATATGAGCAGTTCTTC.

The chain recombines TRBV5-6 with TRBJ2-1; 8 nucleotides line up with TRBD2. Germline lookup yields CDR1 SGHDT and CDR2 YYEEEE. V was clipped by 4 bases and J by 2 bases; unmatched bases: 5. CDR3 size: 15 residues. Here the CDR3 DNA reads TGTGCCAGCAGCCCGACTAGCGAACCCTACAATGAGCAGTTCTTC. Amino acid sequence: CASSPTSEPYNEQFF.

This clone occurred once. The rearrangement joins TRBV6-5 to TRBJ2-2; the D is unclear. This CDR3 has 14 residues. Trimming pared 2 bases from V and 1 base from J, leaving 5 bases between. Germline V gives CDR1 MNHEY, CDR2 SVGAGI. The CDR3 region has the DNA TGTGCCAGCAGTTACGGGCGGAACACCGGGGAGCTGTTTTTT. This gives the protein CASSYGRNTGELFF.

The chain combines TRBV5-6 with TRBJ2-7; weak D call: TRBD2 (6 bases). This CDR3 has 14 amino acids. Germline assignment: CDR1 SGHDT and CDR2 YYEEEE. Between the trimmed V and J ends, which lost 0 bases and 0 bases, there was a span of 7 bases. Written as DNA, the CDR3 is TGTGCCAGCAGCTTGGGCGGGGACTCCTACGAGCAGTACTTC. Translating it yields CASSLGGDSYEQYF.

This clone was observed a few times. This rearrangement joins TRBV18 to TRBJ2-5, with TRBD1 matching over 12 bases. The CDR3 loop spans 15 amino acids. CDR1 is KGHSH and CDR2 is LQKENI in the germline V gene. The V and J ends lost 5 bases and 4 bases, in that order; junction bases with no gene match: 5. DNA for the CDR3: TGTGCCAGCTCATACCGGGACAGGGGGCGAGAGACCCAGTACTTC. This encodes CASSYRDRGRETQYF.

This sequence joins TRBV10-3 and TRBJ2-3, with unresolved D. V was cut by 4 bases and J by 5 bases, with 4 bases left in between. This CDR3 has 11 amino acids. The germline V gene has CDR1 ENHRY and CDR2 SYGVKD. The CDR3 sequence is CAISVLDTQYF. The CDR3 nucleotides are TGTGCCATCAGTGTCTTAGATACGCAGTATTTT.

The chain employs TRBV7-9 and TRBJ2-2; D is uncertain. CDR3 length: 17 residues. V lost 1 base and J 6 bases, leaving 18 bases between the germline ends. Germline V CDR1 and CDR2: SEHNR, FQNEAQ (reference sequence). CDR3 amino acids: CASSLVTIIMKAGELFF. For the CDR3, the DNA is TGTGCCAGCAGCTTAGTAACGATAATCATGAAGGCCGGGGAGCTGTTTTTT.

Turning to this clone: Relative to the germline gene, one junction end is altered; a read error may explain this. The chain recombines TRBV7-7 with TRBJ2-1, with D maybe TRBD2 (5 bases). Germline CDR1 is SSHAT and CDR2 is FNYEAQ (reference sequence). This CDR3 contains 13 residues. The CDR3 region is CASSSSRASEQFF. The CDR3 DNA sequence: TGTGCTAGCAGCTCTTCGAGGGCCAGTGAGCAGTTCTTC.